This TCR beta chain was retrieved from a study of cytomegalovirus exposure and HLA in healthy donors. Findings and limits, study-wide: Later analysis associated a missense DCLRE1C variant with TCR beta V- and J-gene trimming. Sequencing likely generated an artifact that appeared as a cluster of highly shared sequence variants. Analysis was performed later, and it showed HLA-associated TCR beta chains to be more clonally expanded than equally common others.

Comments on this clone: Its target is unknown.

Regarding donors, all were healthy bone marrow donors. There are 15 residues in the CDR3. With 2 bases removed from V and 8 bases from J, the gap between germline ends came to 18 bases. The V gene's germline CDR1 is SGHTA and CDR2 FQGNSA. The PCR had 60 Vbeta and 13 Jbeta primers. The data were produced by immunoSEQ multiplex PCR, yet TCRdb's version contains in-frame clones alone and is incomplete. The table has about 200,000 clones, about four fifths seen once. The receptor's source is a male donor in good health and CMV-seropositive. The sequenced sample was PBMCs. The V call is TRBV7-2, the J call TRBJ1-2, with a possible D match to TRBD1 (6 bases). CDR3: CASSLLVQGPLGYTF. The DNA for the CDR3 is TGTGCCAGCAGCTTACTGGTACAGGGACCCTTGGGCTACACCTTC.